The source of this TCR beta chain is a study of cytomegalovirus exposure and HLA in healthy donors. As for the study in general: In an earlier analysis, approximately 120 million unique TCR beta sequences were found from some 180 million T cells. Study-wide results and caveats: Analyzed later, association rates of TCRs varied across HLA loci, with DRB1 most and HLA-C fewest. In a later analysis, a genetic analysis reported fewer productive-TCR N-insertions in an Asian-associated ancestry cluster than the cohort average. Sequencing probably produced one cluster of sequence variants that were highly shared.

This clone has just a few counts. Its antigen is undetermined. In the PCR, 60 Vbeta and 13 Jbeta primers were used. Repertoires were generated with immunoSEQ multiplex PCR, while TCRdb's copy carries only in-frame clones and drops some. The data show roughly 120,000 clones, approximately 80% seen once. The CDR3 totals 14 residues. V was clipped by 3 bases and J by 4 bases, with 13 bases between them. CDR1 MNHEY and CDR2 SMNVEV come from the germline V gene (reference sequence). The chain is built from TRBV27 and TRBJ2-7, with TRBD1 as a possible D gene (5 bases). Sequencing was performed on PBMCs. This clonotype was obtained from a middle-aged woman in good health and CMV-seropositive. CDR3 amino acids: CASSFVGPGYEQYF. As DNA, the CDR3 is TGTGCCAGCAGTTTCGTGGGGCCTGGGTACGAGCAGTACTTC.